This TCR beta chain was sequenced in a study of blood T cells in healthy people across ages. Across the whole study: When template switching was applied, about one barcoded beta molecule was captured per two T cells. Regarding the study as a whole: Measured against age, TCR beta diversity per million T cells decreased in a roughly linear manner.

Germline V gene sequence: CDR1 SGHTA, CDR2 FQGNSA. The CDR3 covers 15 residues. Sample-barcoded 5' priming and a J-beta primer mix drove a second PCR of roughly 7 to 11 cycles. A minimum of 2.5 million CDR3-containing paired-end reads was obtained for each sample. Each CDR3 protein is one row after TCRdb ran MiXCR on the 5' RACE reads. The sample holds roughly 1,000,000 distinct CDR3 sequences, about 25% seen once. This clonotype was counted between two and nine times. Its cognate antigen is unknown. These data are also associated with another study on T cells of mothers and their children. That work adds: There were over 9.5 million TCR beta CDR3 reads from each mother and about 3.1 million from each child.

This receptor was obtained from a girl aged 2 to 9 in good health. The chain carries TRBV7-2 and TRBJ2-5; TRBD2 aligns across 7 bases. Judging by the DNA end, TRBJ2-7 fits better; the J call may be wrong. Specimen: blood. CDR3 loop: CASSLERGGPHEQYF. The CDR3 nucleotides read TGTGCCAGCAGCTTAGAGCGGGGAGGGCCCCACGAGCAGTACTTC.